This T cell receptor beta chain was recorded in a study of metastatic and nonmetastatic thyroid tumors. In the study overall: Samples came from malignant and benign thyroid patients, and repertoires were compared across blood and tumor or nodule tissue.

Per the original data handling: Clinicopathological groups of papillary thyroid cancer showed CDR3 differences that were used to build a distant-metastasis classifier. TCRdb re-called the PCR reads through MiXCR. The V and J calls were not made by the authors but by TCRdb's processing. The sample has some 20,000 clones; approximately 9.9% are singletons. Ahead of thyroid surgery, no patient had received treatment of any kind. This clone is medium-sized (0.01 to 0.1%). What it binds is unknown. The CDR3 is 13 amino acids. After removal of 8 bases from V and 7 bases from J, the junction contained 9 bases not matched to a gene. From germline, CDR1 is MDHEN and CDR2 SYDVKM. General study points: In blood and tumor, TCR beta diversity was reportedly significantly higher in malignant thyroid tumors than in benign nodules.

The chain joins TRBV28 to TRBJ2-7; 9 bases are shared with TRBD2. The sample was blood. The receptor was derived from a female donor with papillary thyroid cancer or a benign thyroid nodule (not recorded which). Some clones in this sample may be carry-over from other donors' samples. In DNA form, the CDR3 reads TGTGCCAGCGGAGAAGCGGGAGGACGGGAGCAGTACTTC. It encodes CASGEAGGREQYF. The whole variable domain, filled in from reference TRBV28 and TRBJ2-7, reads DVKVTQSSRYLVKRTGEKVFLECVQDMDHENMFWYRQDPGLGLRLIYFSYDVKMKEKGDIPEGYSVSREKKERFSLILESASTNQTSMYLCASGEAGGREQYFGPGTRLTVT.